These 22 T cell receptor beta chains came from one sample sequenced in a study of blood T cell repertoires in COVID-19. Assay used: immunoSEQ multiplex PCR; TCRdb lists only in-frame clones, some missing. The top ten hold roughly 4.3% of the sample, which has roughly 250,000 clones, 70% to 90% seen once. Sequencing was performed on PBMCs or T cells enriched from blood (not recorded which). These receptors were collected from a woman in her 30s who had recovered from COVID-19.

The gene calls are TRBV5-6 and TRBJ2-1; a weak D match, TRBD2 (6 bases). Germline CDR1 and CDR2: SGHDT and YYEEEE. Deletions cut 0 bases from V and 15 bases from J, with 13 bases between. The CDR3 contains 12 residues. CDR3 region: CASSLGGRRAFF. Here the CDR3 DNA reads TGTGCCAGCAGCTTGGGAGGGAGGCGGGCGTTCTTC.

This clone was seen more than once but under ten times. The chain combines TRBV7-3 with TRBJ2-1; no firm D call. With 2 bases removed from V and 4 bases from J, the gap between germline ends came to 24 bases. Germline V gene sequence: CDR1 SGHTA, CDR2 FQGTGA. The CDR3 consists of 19 residues. The CDR3 nucleotides are TGTGCCAGCAGCTTATTAGGCGGAGCCTTAATTACCTCTTACAATGAGCAGTTCTTC. It yields the protein CASSLLGGALITSYNEQFF.

CDR3 amino acids: CASGIGLAGFTDTQYF. CDR3 sequence (DNA): TGTGCTAGTGGTATCGGATTAGCGGGTTTCACAGATACGCAGTATTTT. The chain combines TRBV12-5 with TRBJ2-3; 7 bases fit TRBD2. Germline lookup yields CDR1 LGHNT and CDR2 FRNRAP. V was clipped by 5 bases and J by 2 bases; unmatched bases: 10. CDR3 size: 16 residues.

CDR3 in DNA: TGTGCCAGCAGCTTCGACAGGGCGGGCGGCTACACCTTC. Translating gives CASSFDRAGGYTF. V and J are TRBV9 and TRBJ1-2, with 7 bases identical to TRBD1. The CDR3 extends over 13 amino acids. With 4 bases clipped from V and 8 bases from J, the junction kept 8 bases outside the gene matches. The germline V gene has CDR1 SGDLS and CDR2 YYNGEE.

The V and J genes are TRBV28 and TRBJ2-7, with TRBD2 matching over 9 bases. The CDR3 loop spans 17 amino acids. The junction had 16 bases not matched to a gene; V was cut back by 4 bases and J by 6 bases. Germline CDR1 MDHEN, CDR2 SYDVKM. The CDR3 DNA reads TGTGCCAGCAGTTCAAGGCCAAGGACTAGCGCAGAGAGCGAGCAGTACTTC. Its translation: CASSSRPRTSAESEQYF.

This clone has a handful of counts. This sequence joins TRBV5-1 and TRBJ2-2; TRBD1 matches at 9 bases. Germline V CDR1 and CDR2: SGHRS, YFSETQ. V gave up 0 bases and J gave up 7 bases; unmatched junction bases: 4. This CDR3 has 15 residues. The CDR3 nucleotides read TGCGCCAGCAGCTTGGTACAGGGGGCATTCGGGGAGCTGTTTTTT. Translating it yields CASSLVQGAFGELFF.

This clone was found once. The V gene is TRBV6-5, the J gene TRBJ1-3, with 8 bases fitting TRBD1. Germline CDR1 MNHEY, CDR2 SVGAGI. The CDR3 runs 16 residues. V dropped 4 bases and J dropped 0; count of bases not matched to a gene: 5. The CDR3 DNA sequence: TGTGCCAGCAGTTTTGGGACAGGCCTCTCTGGAAACACCATATATTTT. This gives the protein CASSFGTGLSGNTIYF.

The chain has TRBV30 and TRBJ1-2; D might be TRBD1 (6 bases). This CDR3 region has 13 residues. Germline lookup yields CDR1 GTSNPN and CDR2 SVGIG (reference sequence). V lost 3 bases and J lost 2, with 10 bases in between. The chain's CDR3 is CAWRGGANYGYTF. CDR3 nucleotide sequence: TGTGCCTGGAGGGGGGGGGCCAACTATGGCTACACCTTC.

The chain links TRBV5-6 to TRBJ1-6; TRBD1 is a possible D gene (6 bases). V lost 2 bases, J lost 4 bases, and 22 bases lay in between. CDR3 length: 19 amino acids. Looked up from germline, CDR1 is SGHDT and CDR2 is YYEEEE. In DNA, the CDR3 is TGTGCCAGCAGCTTAGGTCCCCCTAGGGGGGGCAAATATAATTCACCCCTCCACTTT. As protein: CASSLGPPRGGKYNSPLHF.

Comment on this clone: One end of the junction varies from germline; a read error may be responsible. The V gene is TRBV28, the J gene TRBJ1-2; a weak D match, TRBD1 (6 bases). The CDR3 is made up of 11 amino acids. Germline V gives CDR1 MDHEN, CDR2 SYDVKM. CDR3 protein: CASSLYRQEVF. CDR3 nucleotides: TGTGCCAGCAGTTTGTACCGACAGGAGGTATTC.

The V call is TRBV11-2, the J call TRBJ1-5; tentative D call: TRBD1 (6 bases). Germline V lookup: CDR1 SGHAT, CDR2 FQNNGV. The CDR3 runs to 14 residues. With 5 bases removed from V and 4 bases from J, the gap between germline ends came to 12 bases. CDR3 protein: CASSDRQENQPQHF. DNA of the CDR3: TGTGCCAGCAGCGATAGACAGGAGAATCAGCCCCAGCATTTT.

This clone was recorded only once. The rearrangement joins TRBV28 to TRBJ2-5; maybe TRBD2 (5 bases). This CDR3 comprises 15 residues. Trimming removed 5 bases from V and 4 bases from J, with 17 bases in between. Germline V CDR1 and CDR2: MDHEN, SYDVKM. This chain's CDR3 is CASSDILSRVETQYF. The CDR3 DNA sequence: TGTGCCAGCAGTGATATACTGTCGAGGGTAGAGACCCAGTACTTC.

This clone has just one count. V and J are TRBV5-6 and TRBJ1-6; D is perhaps TRBD1 (5 bases). Germline values: CDR1 SGHDT, CDR2 YYEEEE. Trimming cost V 0 bases and J 7 bases, with 14 bases left between them. The CDR3 length is 16 residues. CDR3 residues: CASSLAMGGFNSPLHF. The CDR3 coding sequence is TGTGCCAGCAGCTTGGCCATGGGGGGGTTCAATTCACCCCTCCACTTT.

This sequence joins TRBV19 and TRBJ2-7; 9 bases align to TRBD2. V was clipped by 1 base and J by 3 bases; unmatched bases: 4. The CDR3 length is 15 residues. Germline lookup yields CDR1 LNHDA and CDR2 SQIVND (reference sequence). The CDR3 DNA reads TGTGCCAGTAGTATAGGGCTAGCGGGATTCTACGAGCAGTACTTC. Its translation: CASSIGLAGFYEQYF. The full variable domain, with the rest looked up from reference TRBV19 and TRBJ2-7, is DGGITQSPKYLFRKEGQNVTLSCEQNLNHDAMYWYRQDPGQGLRLIYYSQIVNDFQKGDIAEGYSVSREKKESFPLTVTSAQKNPTAFYLCASSIGLAGFYEQYFGPGTRLTVT.

V gene TRBV10-2 combines with J gene TRBJ2-3, with D perhaps matching TRBD1 (5 bases). This CDR3 spans 17 amino acids. V shed 4 bases and J shed 1 base, with 18 bases lying between them. Per the germline V gene, CDR1 is WSHSY and CDR2 is SAAADI. The CDR3 is CASSGGWKVAGTDTQYF. The CDR3 DNA reads TGCGCCAGCAGTGGGGGCTGGAAGGTCGCCGGCACAGATACGCAGTATTTT.

The chain is built from TRBV6-2 or TRBV6-3 and TRBJ2-4; 12 nucleotides line up with TRBD2. V shed 2 bases and J 4 bases; nucleotides not matched to a gene: 15. CDR1 and CDR2 from the germline V gene are MNHEY and SVGEGT. CDR3 length: 20 amino acids. The CDR3 spells CASSYKHQGLAGGGKNIQYF. CDR3 sequence (DNA): TGTGCCAGCAGTTACAAACACCAGGGGCTAGCGGGAGGGGGTAAAAACATTCAGTACTTC.

This sequence joins TRBV19 and TRBJ1-1; 7 positions agree with TRBD1. The CDR3 runs to 14 residues. J was trimmed by 0 bases and V by 7 bases; bases with no gene match: 5. Germline V gene sequence: CDR1 LNHDA, CDR2 SQIVND (reference sequence). The CDR3 sequence is CASNSGQVNTEAFF. DNA for the CDR3: TGTGCCAGTAATTCCGGACAGGTGAACACTGAAGCTTTCTTT.

J is TRBJ2-5 and V is TRBV7-3, with 7 bases lining up with TRBD2. After removal of 4 bases from V and 5 bases from J, the junction contained 7 bases not matched to a gene. Germline V gene data show CDR1 as SGHTA and CDR2 as FQGTGA. The CDR3 runs to 14 residues. The CDR3 coding sequence is TGTGCCAGCAGCTCCAGCGGGAATGGGGAGACCCAGTACTTC. Encoded protein: CASSSSGNGETQYF.

The chain combines TRBV28 with TRBJ2-6; D gene ambiguous. Germline V CDR1 and CDR2: MDHEN, SYDVKM. CDR3 length equals 15 residues. Trimming cost V 3 bases and J 4 bases, with 10 bases left between them. The CDR3 DNA is TGTGCCAGCAGTTTGATCGGGTTGGGGGCCAACGTCCTGACTTTC. This gives the protein CASSLIGLGANVLTF.

The chain combines TRBV28 with TRBJ2-6; 7 positions agree with TRBD2. From germline, CDR1 is MDHEN and CDR2 SYDVKM. The CDR3 is made up of 17 amino acids. V lost 6 bases, J lost 0 bases, and 8 bases stayed unmatched. The CDR3 loop reads CASREGGVLSGANVLTF. The CDR3 nucleotides read TGTGCCAGCAGAGAGGGAGGGGTGCTCTCTGGGGCCAACGTCCTGACTTTC.

The chain carries TRBV19 and TRBJ1-1; no reliable D call. Germline CDR1 is LNHDA and CDR2 is SQIVND (reference sequence). V was cut by 6 bases and J by 1 base, with 9 bases left in between. The CDR3 contains 13 residues. The CDR3 region is CASSPDWNTEAFF. The CDR3, as DNA: TGTGCCAGTAGCCCGGACTGGAACACTGAAGCTTTCTTT.

This rearrangement joins TRBV5-1 to TRBJ2-3; D is uncertain. This CDR3 contains 12 residues. The germline V and J ends were trimmed by 6 bases and 4 bases, with 9 bases remaining between them. Germline CDR1 and CDR2: SGHRS and YFSETQ. CDR3 nucleotides: TGCGCCAGCAATCAAGCTGCAGATACGCAGTATTTT. Amino acids: CASNQAADTQYF.